This T cell receptor (beta chain) comes out of a study of CD8+ T cells in alopecia areata. The CDR3 is 11 amino acids. V shed 4 bases and J shed 8 bases, with 11 bases lying between them. CDR1 SQVTM and CDR2 ANQGSEA come from the germline V gene. The treatment here: oral pan-JAK inhibitor, 5-10 mg twice daily. As the sequencing template, cDNA was produced by extracting RNA and reverse transcribing it. The assay was immunoSEQ multiplex PCR, and TCRdb's table has in-frame clones only and misses some. In the table there are approximately 180,000 clones, less than 65% of which are singletons. The TCR originated in a human donor with alopecia areata. This specimen was CD4+ T cells sorted from blood, taken at week 24, from a patient treated with tofacitinib. This chain links TRBV29-1 with TRBJ1-1; D remains unclear. CDR3 region: CSVGGDGEAFF. The CDR3 DNA reads TGCAGCGTTGGTGGTGATGGGGAAGCTTTCTTT.